Each of the 24 T cell receptor beta chains below was sequenced from the same sample in a study of blood T cell repertoires in COVID-19. The table came from immunoSEQ multiplex PCR; TCRdb's copy has only in-frame clones and leaves some out. The sample lists 240,000 or so clones; roughly 88% were seen once. Sequencing used peripheral blood. Receptors originate from a woman in her twenties or thirties with acute or convalescent COVID-19.

The rearrangement joins TRBV3-1 (or the pseudogene TRBV3-2) to TRBJ2-2; 7 nucleotides match TRBD2. V shed 1 base and J 6 bases; nucleotides not matched to a gene: 2. The germline V gene encodes CDR1 LGHDT and CDR2 YNNKEL (reference sequence). The CDR3 sequence is 14 residues long. In nucleotides, the CDR3 is TGTGCCAGCAGCCAAGGAACTAGCGCCGGGGAGCTGTTTTTT. This translates into CASSQGTSAGELFF.

V usage is TRBV30 and J usage is TRBJ2-3; 8 bases line up with TRBD2. Germline CDR1 is GTSNPN and CDR2 is SVGIG (reference sequence). The length of the CDR3 is 12 residues. V trimming: 3 bases; J trimming: 6 bases; junction bases outside the gene matches: 2. CDR3 sequence reads: CAWRTSADTQYF. The CDR3 DNA follows: TGTGCCTGGAGGACTAGCGCCGATACGCAGTATTTT.

The rearrangement joins TRBV7-2 to TRBJ2-1; TRBD2 matches 9 bases. Germline V gene sequence: CDR1 SGHTA, CDR2 FQGNSA. J gave up 2 bases and V 5 bases, and 4 bases lay outside the gene matches. The CDR3 loop spans 15 amino acids. The CDR3 here is CASSPSGVTYNEQFF. The CDR3 bases are TGTGCCAGCAGCCCTAGCGGGGTTACCTACAATGAGCAGTTCTTC.

V gene TRBV18 combines with J gene TRBJ1-5; D call uncertain. The CDR3 runs to 16 residues. CDR1 KGHSH and CDR2 LQKENI come from the germline V gene. With 6 bases removed from V and 3 bases from J, the gap between germline ends came to 18 bases. The CDR3 is CASSTTKTEYNQPQHF. As DNA, the CDR3 is TGTGCCAGCTCTACGACCAAAACAGAATACAATCAGCCCCAGCATTTT.

This sequence joins TRBV5-1 and TRBJ2-1; the match to TRBD2 covers 8 bases. The CDR3 totals 14 residues. With V trimmed by 7 bases and J by 8 bases, 11 bases remained unmatched. Per germline, CDR1 SGHRS and CDR2 YFSETQ. CDR3 residues: CASGHSGVRDEQFF. CDR3 nucleotide sequence: TGCGCCAGCGGCCATAGCGGGGTACGGGATGAGCAGTTCTTC.

This clone has a handful of counts. The gene calls are TRBV19 and TRBJ1-6; D ambiguous. CDR1 and CDR2 from the germline V gene are LNHDA and SQIVND (reference sequence). The CDR3 contains 14 residues. Trimming took 1 base from V and 7 from J, leaving 8 bases between them. The CDR3 here is CASSIAAVNSPLHF. The CDR3 DNA reads TGTGCCAGTAGTATAGCTGCAGTCAATTCACCCCTCCACTTT. The entire variable domain, with the rest obtained from reference TRBV19 and TRBJ1-6, is as follows: DGGITQSPKYLFRKEGQNVTLSCEQNLNHDAMYWYRQDPGQGLRLIYYSQIVNDFQKGDIAEGYSVSREKKESFPLTVTSAQKNPTAFYLCASSIAAVNSPLHFGNGTRLTVT.

The genes are TRBV30 and TRBJ2-7; 7 bases agree with TRBD2. The CDR3 has 13 amino acids. Germline lookup yields CDR1 GTSNPN and CDR2 SVGIG (reference sequence). V dropped 2 bases and J dropped 6; count of bases not matched to a gene: 7. Here the CDR3 DNA reads TGTGCCTGGAGTCGGGCGGGAGATGGCGAGCAGTACTTC. This encodes CAWSRAGDGEQYF.

This clone was recorded only once. The chain employs TRBV5-4 and TRBJ2-2; 7 nucleotides match TRBD2. The CDR3 has 13 amino acids. V was clipped by 2 bases and J by 9 bases; unmatched bases: 4. Germline CDR1 SGHNT, CDR2 YYREEE (reference sequence). The CDR3 protein is CASSFSTSRELFF. CDR3 sequence (DNA): TGTGCCAGCAGCTTCTCGACTAGCCGGGAGCTGTTTTTT.

The CDR3 region has the DNA TGTGCCAGCAGTTTAAGGGCAGGGGGCATGGAGACCCAGTACTTC. Amino acid sequence: CASSLRAGGMETQYF. The genes are TRBV6-2 or TRBV6-3 and TRBJ2-5, with 8 bases lining up with TRBD1. The J segment lost 5 bases and the V segment lost 4 bases, leaving 9 bases of the junction unmatched. Germline CDR1 is MNHEY and CDR2 is SVGEGT. There are 15 residues in the CDR3.

This chain joins TRBV25-1 and TRBJ2-5; 9 nucleotides align to TRBD1. CDR3 length equals 16 residues. The trim removed 5 bases at V and 5 bases at J, leaving 12 bases unmatched. Germline V lookup: CDR1 MGHDK, CDR2 SYGVNS. CDR3 protein: CASSILGTGTAETQYF. The CDR3 nucleotides are TGTGCCAGCAGTATCTTAGGGACAGGGACGGCGGAGACCCAGTACTTC. Full variable domain (missing parts from reference TRBV25-1 and TRBJ2-5): EADIYQTPRYLVIGTGKKITLECSQTMGHDKMYWYQQDPGMELHLIHYSYGVNSTEKGDLSSESTVSRIRTEHFPLTLESARPSHTSQYLCASSILGTGTAETQYFGPGTRLLVL.

The genes are TRBV18 and TRBJ2-7; no firm D call. The V gene's germline CDR1 is KGHSH and CDR2 LQKENI. The CDR3 is 16 amino acids. Trimming took 3 bases from V and 0 from J, leaving 15 bases between them. CDR3 sequence (DNA): TGTGCCAGCTCACCCCAAAACCTCCCGAGCTCCTACGAGCAGTACTTC. Its translation: CASSPQNLPSSYEQYF.

This clone has a single count. The chain carries TRBV27 and TRBJ1-5; possible D gene TRBD1, 5 bases. Trimming cost V 3 bases and J 5 bases, with 11 bases left between them. The CDR3 has 14 amino acids. Per the germline V gene, CDR1 is MNHEY and CDR2 is SMNVEV (reference sequence). The CDR3 here is CASSFKQGYQPQHF. CDR3 DNA: TGTGCCAGCAGTTTCAAGCAGGGATATCAGCCCCAGCATTTT.

The rearrangement links TRBV5-6 to TRBJ1-4; 7 nucleotides agree with TRBD1. From germline, CDR1 is SGHDT and CDR2 YYEEEE. The CDR3 has 15 amino acids. J gave up 5 bases and V 3 bases, and 7 bases lay outside the gene matches. In DNA form, the CDR3 reads TGTGCCAGCAGCTGGGGGACAGCCTTGAATGAAAAACTGTTTTTT. As protein: CASSWGTALNEKLFF.

The rearrangement links TRBV7-2 to TRBJ2-3, with 7 bases that match TRBD2. CDR1 is SGHTA and CDR2 is FQGNSA in the germline V gene. Trimming took 5 bases from V and 7 from J; bases not matched to a gene: 12. The CDR3 covers 15 residues. In DNA, the CDR3 is TGTGCCAGCAGCCACCCTTGGCGGGAGAGAAATACGCAGTATTTT. Amino acid sequence: CASSHPWRERNTQYF.

V and J are TRBV27 and TRBJ2-4; D remains unclear. Germline loops: CDR1 MNHEY, CDR2 SMNVEV (reference sequence). V lost 3 bases and J lost 0, with 9 bases in between. The CDR3 has 15 residues. In DNA, the CDR3 is TGTGCCAGCAGTTTCCTCCCCCTAGCCAAAAACATTCAGTACTTC. Its translation: CASSFLPLAKNIQYF.

The chain joins TRBV7-2 to TRBJ1-2; D is undetermined. CDR3 length: 15 amino acids. The V gene's germline CDR1 is SGHTA and CDR2 FQGNSA. Trimming removed 5 bases at V and 3 bases at J, with 16 bases between. The CDR3 DNA reads as TGTGCCAGCAGCATGGTGGCGGGCACGGACTATGGCTACACCTTC. Its protein product is CASSMVAGTDYGYTF.

The V gene is TRBV13, the J gene TRBJ2-7; D perhaps matches TRBD1 (6 bases). In germline, CDR1 is PRHDT, CDR2 FYEKMQ (reference sequence). The CDR3 is 14 residues long. Trimming cost V 5 bases and J 2 bases, with 13 bases left between them. This chain's CDR3 is CASSPHRDPYEQYF. CDR3 nucleotides: TGTGCCAGCAGCCCGCACAGGGACCCCTACGAGCAGTACTTC.

V gene TRBV4-2 combines with J gene TRBJ2-2; 8 nucleotides line up with TRBD2. V trimming: 0 bases; J trimming: 1 base; junction bases outside the gene matches: 7. This CDR3 region has 18 residues. Germline values: CDR1 LGHNA, CDR2 YNFKEQ. The CDR3 sequence is CASSQERAGVGNTGELFF. The DNA for the CDR3 is TGTGCCAGCAGCCAAGAACGAGCGGGAGTGGGGAACACCGGGGAGCTGTTTTTT.

This rearrangement joins TRBV30 to TRBJ2-5; 7 nucleotides agree with TRBD1. Germline assignment: CDR1 GTSNPN and CDR2 SVGIG (reference sequence). After removal of 4 bases from V and 5 bases from J, the junction contained 10 bases not matched to a gene. The CDR3 length is 14 residues. DNA of the CDR3: TGTGCCTGGAAGAGGCCAGGGGGTAGGGAGACCCAGTACTTC. This translates into CAWKRPGGRETQYF.

The chain carries TRBV2 and TRBJ1-2; 9 positions match TRBD1. Germline V gene sequence: CDR1 SNHLY, CDR2 FYNNEI. The CDR3 is 14 residues long. The trim removed 7 bases at V and 4 bases at J, leaving 7 bases unmatched. The CDR3 region is CASISGTGSYGYTF. CDR3 bases: TGTGCCAGCATCTCCGGGACAGGGTCCTATGGCTACACCTTC. Supplemented by reference TRBV2 and TRBJ1-2, the full variable domain reads EPEVTQTPSHQVTQMGQEVILRCVPISNHLYFYWYRQILGQKVEFLVSFYNNEISEKSEIFDDQFSVERPDGSNFTLKIRSTKLEDSAMYFCASISGTGSYGYTFGSGTRLTVV.

This clone was seen a few times. This chain connects TRBV18 to TRBJ1-6; tentative D call: TRBD1 (5 bases). V shed 6 bases and J shed 12 bases, with 15 bases lying between them. In germline, CDR1 is KGHSH, CDR2 LQKENI. The CDR3 has 13 residues. In DNA form, the CDR3 reads TGTGCCAGCTCCCCTAGTGAAGGGGTACCCCTCCACTTT. Its translation: CASSPSEGVPLHF. The full variable domain, in which reference TRBV18 and TRBJ1-6 provide the parts outside the CDR3, is NAGVMQNPRHLVRRRGQEARLRCSPMKGHSHVYWYRQLPEEGLKFMVYLQKENIIDESGMPKERFSAEFPKEGPSILRIQQVVRGDSAAYFCASSPSEGVPLHFGNGTRLTVT.

The chain couples TRBV10-3 to TRBJ2-2; D is ambiguous. This CDR3 region has 13 residues. Germline V gene sequence: CDR1 ENHRY, CDR2 SYGVKD. V was clipped by 5 bases and J by 4 bases, with 8 bases between them. This chain's CDR3 is CAISTVSTGELFF. The CDR3 DNA sequence: TGTGCCATCAGTACTGTAAGCACCGGGGAGCTGTTTTTT.

The J gene is TRBJ2-1, the V gene TRBV27; 9 bases are shared with TRBD1. V gave up 10 bases and J gave up 6 bases; unmatched junction bases: 16. Germline CDR1 is MNHEY and CDR2 is SMNVEV (reference sequence). The CDR3 covers 16 residues. Here the CDR3 reads CATGWRTGVPGNEQFF. The CDR3 DNA is TGTGCCACCGGATGGCGGACAGGGGTTCCTGGCAATGAGCAGTTCTTC.

The rearrangement links TRBV25-1 to TRBJ1-1, with D possibly matching TRBD1 (6 bases). V was trimmed by 11 bases and J by 1 base, leaving 14 bases between them. Per the germline V gene, CDR1 is MGHDK and CDR2 is SYGVNS. The CDR3 is 13 amino acids. CDR3 protein: CAVTGFGNTEAFF. In DNA form, the CDR3 reads TGTGCCGTTACAGGGTTTGGGAACACTGAAGCTTTCTTT.